Reported below is one T cell receptor (beta chain). The entry originates in a study of blood T cell repertoires in COVID-19. Across the whole study: From T cells, B-cell-depleted T cells, or PBMCs came the material, which was cDNA or gDNA.

Recovery among Cohort 3 donors was established by two negative PCRs, clearance, or symptom resolution. Method: immunoSEQ multiplex PCR; TCRdb's copy keeps in-frame clones and lacks some. The repertoire holds hundreds of thousands of clones, with 88% as singletons. The CDR3 loop spans 13 amino acids. Between the trimmed V and J ends, which lost 5 bases and 4 bases, there was a span of 6 bases. Germline assignment: CDR1 SGHNT and CDR2 YENEEA. The chain recombines TRBV11-3 with TRBJ1-6; TRBD1 might be the D (5 bases). This TCR came from a woman in her thirties who had recovered from COVID-19. Sequencing used PBMCs or T cells enriched from blood (not recorded which). For the CDR3, the DNA is TGTGCCAGCAGCACAGGTTATAATTCACCCCTCCACTTT. Translation gives CASSTGYNSPLHF.